This TCR beta chain was identified during a study of T cell responses to AZD1222 COVID-19 vaccine. Study-level findings and limits: Nearly half of spike-specific TCRs reportedly go after variant regions that carry no mutations. Spike-specific TCR breadth and depth went up after people got two AZD1222 doses. Only after the peak T cell response were repertoires sampled. Donors were mostly white British, more females; clonal diversity possibly underestimated.

TCRdb keeps only in-frame clones here, not all; method: immunoSEQ multiplex PCR. This sample yields around 110,000 clones, of which over 80% are seen a single time; about 6.8% belongs to the top ten. Concerning this clone: Its antigen is as yet unknown.

CDR1 is LGHDT, CDR2 YNNKEL, per germline (reference sequence). The CDR3 covers 16 residues. Trimming removed 4 bases from V and 6 bases from J; junction bases left unmatched: 7. The TCR was taken from an adult who received the AZD1222 COVID-19 vaccine. Sequenced material: peripheral blood, taken 28 days after the second AZD1222 dose. The chain combines TRBV3-1 (or the pseudogene TRBV3-2) with TRBJ2-3; 13 nucleotides line up with TRBD2. The CDR3 region is CASSPRRLAGGDTQYF. The CDR3 DNA reads as TGTGCCAGCAGCCCCCGGAGACTAGCGGGAGGTGATACGCAGTATTTT.